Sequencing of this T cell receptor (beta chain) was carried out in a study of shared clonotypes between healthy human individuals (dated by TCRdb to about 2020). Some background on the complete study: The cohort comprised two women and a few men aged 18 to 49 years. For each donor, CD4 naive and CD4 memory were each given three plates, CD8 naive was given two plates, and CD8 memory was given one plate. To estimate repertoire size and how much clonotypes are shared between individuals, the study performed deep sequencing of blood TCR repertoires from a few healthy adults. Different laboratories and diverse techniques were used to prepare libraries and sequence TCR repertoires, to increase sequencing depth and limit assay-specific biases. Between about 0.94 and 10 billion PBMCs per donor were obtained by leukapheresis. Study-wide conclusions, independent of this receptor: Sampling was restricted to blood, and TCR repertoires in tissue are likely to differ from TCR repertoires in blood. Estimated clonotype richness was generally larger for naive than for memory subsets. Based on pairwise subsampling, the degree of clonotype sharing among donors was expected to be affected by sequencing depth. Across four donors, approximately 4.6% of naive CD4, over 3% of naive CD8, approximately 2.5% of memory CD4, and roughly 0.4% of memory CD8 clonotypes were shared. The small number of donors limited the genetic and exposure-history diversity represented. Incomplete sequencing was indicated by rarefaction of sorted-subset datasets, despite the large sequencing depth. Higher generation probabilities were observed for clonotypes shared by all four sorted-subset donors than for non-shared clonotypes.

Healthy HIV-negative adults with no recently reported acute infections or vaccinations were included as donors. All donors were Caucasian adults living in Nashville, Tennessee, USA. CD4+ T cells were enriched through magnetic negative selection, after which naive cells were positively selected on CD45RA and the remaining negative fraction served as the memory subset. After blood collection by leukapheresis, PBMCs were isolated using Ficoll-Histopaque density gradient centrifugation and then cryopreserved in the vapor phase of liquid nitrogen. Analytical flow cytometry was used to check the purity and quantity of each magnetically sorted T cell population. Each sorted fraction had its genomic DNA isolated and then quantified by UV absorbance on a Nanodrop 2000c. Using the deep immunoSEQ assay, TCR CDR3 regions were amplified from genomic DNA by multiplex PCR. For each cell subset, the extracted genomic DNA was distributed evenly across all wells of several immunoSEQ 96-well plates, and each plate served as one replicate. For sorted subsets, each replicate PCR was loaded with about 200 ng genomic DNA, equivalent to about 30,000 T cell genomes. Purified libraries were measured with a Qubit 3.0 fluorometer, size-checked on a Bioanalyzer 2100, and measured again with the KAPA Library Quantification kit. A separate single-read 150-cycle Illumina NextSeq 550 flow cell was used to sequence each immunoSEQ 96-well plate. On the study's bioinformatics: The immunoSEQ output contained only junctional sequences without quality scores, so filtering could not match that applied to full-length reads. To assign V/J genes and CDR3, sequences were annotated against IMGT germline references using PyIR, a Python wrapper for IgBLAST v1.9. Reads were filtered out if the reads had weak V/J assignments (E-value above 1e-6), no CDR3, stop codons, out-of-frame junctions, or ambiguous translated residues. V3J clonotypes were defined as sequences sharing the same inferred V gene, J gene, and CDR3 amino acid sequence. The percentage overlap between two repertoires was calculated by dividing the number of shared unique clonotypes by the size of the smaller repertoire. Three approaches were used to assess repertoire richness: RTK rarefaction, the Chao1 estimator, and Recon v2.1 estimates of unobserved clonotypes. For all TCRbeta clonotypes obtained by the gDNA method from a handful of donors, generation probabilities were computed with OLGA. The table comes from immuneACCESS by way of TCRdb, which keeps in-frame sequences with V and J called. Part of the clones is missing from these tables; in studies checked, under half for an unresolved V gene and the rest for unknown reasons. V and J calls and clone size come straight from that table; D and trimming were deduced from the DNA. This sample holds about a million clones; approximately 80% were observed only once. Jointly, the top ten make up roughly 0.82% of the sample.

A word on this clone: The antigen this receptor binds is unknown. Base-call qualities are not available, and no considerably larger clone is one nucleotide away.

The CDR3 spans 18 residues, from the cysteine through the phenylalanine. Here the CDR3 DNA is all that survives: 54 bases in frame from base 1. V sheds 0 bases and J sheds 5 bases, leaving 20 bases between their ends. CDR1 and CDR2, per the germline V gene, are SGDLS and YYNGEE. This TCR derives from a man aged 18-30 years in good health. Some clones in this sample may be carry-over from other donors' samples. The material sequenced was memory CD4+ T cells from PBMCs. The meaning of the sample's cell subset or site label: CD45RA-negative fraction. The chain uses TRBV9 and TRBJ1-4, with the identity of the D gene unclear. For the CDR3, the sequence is CASSVDEGGNLQNEKLFF. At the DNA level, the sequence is TGTGCCAGCAGCGTAGATGAGGGAGGGAACCTCCAGAATGAAAAACTGTTTTTT.